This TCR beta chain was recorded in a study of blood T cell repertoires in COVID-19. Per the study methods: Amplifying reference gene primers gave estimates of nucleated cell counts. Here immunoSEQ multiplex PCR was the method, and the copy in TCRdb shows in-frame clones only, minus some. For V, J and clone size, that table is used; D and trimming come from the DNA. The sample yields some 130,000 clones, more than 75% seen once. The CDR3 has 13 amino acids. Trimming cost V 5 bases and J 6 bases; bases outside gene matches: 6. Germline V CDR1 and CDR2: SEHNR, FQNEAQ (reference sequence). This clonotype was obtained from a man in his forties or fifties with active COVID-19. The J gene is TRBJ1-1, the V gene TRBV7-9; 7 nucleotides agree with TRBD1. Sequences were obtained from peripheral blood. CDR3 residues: CASSLQGGSEAFF. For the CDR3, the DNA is TGTGCCAGCAGCCTTCAGGGGGGATCTGAAGCTTTCTTT.